These 27 T cell receptor beta chains were all obtained from the same sample, sequenced in a study of tumor-infiltrating lymphocytes in localized non-small cell lung cancer. This table comes from immunoSEQ multiplex PCR, and its TCRdb copy is limited to in-frame clones, with some not included. The sample holds approximately 8,100 clones, roughly two thirds seen once. Sequencing was done on a sample of uninvolved lung tissue not adjacent to the tumor. The receptors here all came from a human donor with non-small cell lung cancer.

The chain is built from TRBV6-1 and TRBJ2-1; D is unclear. The CDR3 runs 12 residues. Germline loops: CDR1 MNHNS, CDR2 SASEGT. Trimming removed 4 bases at V and 7 bases at J, with 8 bases between. CDR3 amino acids: CASSVWSNEQFF. CDR3 nucleotide sequence: TGTGCCAGCAGTGTATGGTCAAATGAGCAGTTCTTC.

CDR3 sequence reads: CASSIYEQYF. The CDR3 DNA sequence: TGTGCCAGCAGTATTTACGAGCAGTACTTC. The chain recombines TRBV6-4 with TRBJ2-7, with no clear D. Germline values: CDR1 MRHNA, CDR2 SNTAGT. This CDR3 spans 10 amino acids. Trimming removed 5 bases at V and 4 bases at J, with 3 bases between.

The rearrangement links TRBV30 to TRBJ2-5, with 7 bases that match TRBD2. Germline V gene data show CDR1 as GTSNPN and CDR2 as SVGIG (reference sequence). The length of the CDR3 is 17 residues. The ends lost 4 bases at V and 6 bases at J; junction bases unmatched: 20. DNA of the CDR3: TGTGCCTGGACCCCTAGGCGGGAGAGGATCGTTGGGAAGACCCAGTACTTC. It specifies CAWTPRRERIVGKTQYF.

The rearrangement links TRBV4-2 to TRBJ2-5; TRBD2 aligns across 8 bases. Trimming took 2 bases from V and 4 from J; bases not matched to a gene: 3. This CDR3 is 14 amino acids long. The V gene's germline CDR1 is LGHNA and CDR2 YNFKEQ. The CDR3 DNA reads TGTGCCAGCAGCCAAAAAGCGGGAGTAGAGACCCAGTACTTC. Amino acid sequence: CASSQKAGVETQYF.

The gene calls are TRBV11-2 and TRBJ2-7; D not certain. This CDR3 is built from 12 residues. Germline lookup yields CDR1 SGHAT and CDR2 FQNNGV. V dropped 3 bases and J dropped 4 bases, with 7 bases sitting between them. DNA for the CDR3: TGTGCCAGCAGCTTCCTACCTTACGAGCAGTACTTC. Amino acid sequence: CASSFLPYEQYF.

Within the sample, this clone is medium-sized. The V gene is TRBV18, the J gene TRBJ2-1; a weak D match, TRBD2 (6 bases). CDR1 KGHSH and CDR2 LQKENI come from the germline V gene. V was cut by 3 bases and J by 5 bases, with 8 bases left in between. The CDR3 consists of 13 residues. Here the CDR3 DNA reads TGTGCCAGCTCACCGACTAGGGACAATGAGCAGTTCTTC. Translation gives CASSPTRDNEQFF. The full variable domain, rest sourced from reference TRBV18 and TRBJ2-1, is NAGVMQNPRHLVRRRGQEARLRCSPMKGHSHVYWYRQLPEEGLKFMVYLQKENIIDESGMPKERFSAEFPKEGPSILRIQQVVRGDSAAYFCASSPTRDNEQFFGPGTRLTVL.

The rearrangement links TRBV4-3 to TRBJ2-7; D not certain. V dropped 0 bases and J dropped 4 bases, with 10 bases sitting between them. This CDR3 comprises 14 residues. Germline V gives CDR1 LGHNA, CDR2 YSLEER. In DNA, the CDR3 is TGCGCCAGCAGCCAAGATTTTAAGAGTTACGAGCAGTACTTC. Protein product: CASSQDFKSYEQYF.

The rearrangement links TRBV7-2 to TRBJ2-1; perhaps TRBD2 as D (7 bases). V dropped 1 base and J dropped 0 bases, with 10 bases sitting between them. The CDR3 has 16 amino acids. Germline V gene lookup returns CDR1 SGHTA and CDR2 FQGNSA. CDR3 protein: CASSLVGGGSYNEQFF. The CDR3 DNA reads TGTGCCAGCAGCTTAGTAGGGGGGGGCTCCTACAATGAGCAGTTCTTC.

The chain employs TRBV4-3 and TRBJ1-2; D not certain. The length of the CDR3 is 14 residues. V was shortened by 2 bases and J by 7 bases, with 14 bases between the two germline ends. Germline CDR1 and CDR2: LGHNA and YSLEER. Written as DNA, the CDR3 is TGCGCCAGCAGCCAAATATCGGGGTACTCTGGCTACACCTTC. The encoded protein is CASSQISGYSGYTF.

The chain combines TRBV27 with TRBJ2-7; D may be TRBD1 (5 bases). The CDR3 extends over 13 amino acids. The germline gives CDR1 MNHEY, CDR2 SMNVEV (reference sequence). V dropped 4 bases and J dropped 1 base, with 8 bases sitting between them. The DNA for the CDR3 is TGTGCCAGCAGTTACGACAGTTCCTACGAGCAGTACTTC. This translates into CASSYDSSYEQYF.

The V gene is TRBV4-3, the J gene TRBJ2-1; TRBD2 aligns across 9 bases. CDR3 length: 18 amino acids. Germline V gene lookup returns CDR1 LGHNA and CDR2 YSLEER. Trimming took 1 base from V and 10 from J; bases not matched to a gene: 17. CDR3 residues: CASSQGVSGSGRYEEQFF. CDR3 nucleotides: TGCGCCAGCAGCCAAGGCGTTAGCGGGAGTGGGCGATATGAAGAGCAGTTCTTC.

The chain recombines TRBV9 with TRBJ2-1, with D hard to call. Germline V gene data show CDR1 as SGDLS and CDR2 as YYNGEE. V dropped 2 bases and J dropped 4 bases, with 10 bases sitting between them. CDR3 size: 14 residues. The CDR3 loop is CASSVRPVYNEQFF. For the CDR3, the DNA is TGTGCCAGCAGCGTTCGTCCCGTTTACAATGAGCAGTTCTTC.

This sequence joins TRBV5-6 and TRBJ2-1; 13 positions match TRBD2. Germline CDR1 and CDR2: SGHDT and YYEEEE. V trimming: 0 bases; J trimming: 8 bases; junction bases outside the gene matches: 2. The CDR3 runs to 15 residues. CDR3 amino acids: CASSLGLAGGHEQFF. CDR3 nucleotides: TGTGCCAGCAGCTTGGGACTAGCGGGAGGCCATGAGCAGTTCTTC. Based on the CDR3 plus reference TRBV5-6 and TRBJ2-1, the full variable domain is DAGVTQSPTHLIKTRGQQVTLRCSPKSGHDTVSWYQQALGQGPQFIFQYYEEEERQRGNFPDRFSGHQFPNYSSELNVNALLLGDSALYLCASSLGLAGGHEQFFGPGTRLTVL.

The chain has TRBV29-1 and TRBJ2-7; 8 bases are shared with TRBD1. Germline trimming cut 7 bases from V and 3 bases from J; bases unmatched to any gene: 8. The germline V gene encodes CDR1 SQVTM and CDR2 ANQGSEA. The CDR3 runs 13 residues. The CDR3, as DNA: TGCAGCGCTAAACGGACAGGGAGCTACGAGCAGTACTTC. This sequence encodes CSAKRTGSYEQYF.

The rearrangement links TRBV5-1 to TRBJ2-3; D possibly matches TRBD1 or TRBD2 (5 bases each). From germline, CDR1 is SGHRS and CDR2 YFSETQ. The V gene lost 7 bases and the J gene lost 0 bases, with 9 bases spanning the gap. The length of the CDR3 is 13 residues. This CDR3 is CASEGPSTDTQYF. Written as DNA, the CDR3 is TGCGCCAGCGAGGGACCGAGCACAGATACGCAGTATTTT.

Judged by abundance, this clone is medium-sized. The chain combines TRBV28 with TRBJ1-5, with TRBD1 matching over 8 bases. Germline V lookup: CDR1 MDHEN, CDR2 SYDVKM. Trimming took 8 bases from V and 4 from J; bases not matched to a gene: 16. The CDR3 contains 17 residues. CDR3 sequence reads: CASFTYRDRLRNQPQHF. In DNA form, the CDR3 reads TGTGCCAGCTTCACCTACCGGGACAGGTTAAGGAATCAGCCCCAGCATTTT.

The DNA for the CDR3 is TGTGCCAGCAGCCCCGACTGGGTAGGCACAGATACGCAGTATTTT. Encoded protein: CASSPDWVGTDTQYF. The rearrangement links TRBV9 to TRBJ2-3; unclear D gene. V was pared by 4 bases and J by 1 base, with 13 bases between. This CDR3 contains 15 residues. In germline, CDR1 is SGDLS, CDR2 YYNGEE.

The genes are TRBV7-9 and TRBJ2-7, with TRBD1 identical over 7 bases. CDR1 and CDR2 (germline): SEHNR, FQNEAQ (reference sequence). This CDR3 has 14 residues. V was clipped by 5 bases and J by 3 bases; unmatched bases: 7. The CDR3 spells CASSHRDRNYEQYF. CDR3 bases: TGTGCCAGCAGCCACCGGGACAGAAACTACGAGCAGTACTTC.

The chain employs TRBV30 and TRBJ2-1; 8 positions agree with TRBD2. The CDR3 totals 13 residues. V was pared by 8 bases and J by 4 bases, with 7 bases of the junction left unmatched. Germline lookup yields CDR1 GTSNPN and CDR2 SVGIG (reference sequence). CDR3 in amino acids: CAQVAGPYNEQFF. CDR3 nucleotides: TGTGCCCAAGTAGCGGGACCATACAATGAGCAGTTCTTC.

The chain is built from TRBV18 and TRBJ1-4; D is unresolved. Germline-derived CDR1 and CDR2 are KGHSH and LQKENI. The CDR3 contains 13 residues. Trimming took 8 bases from V and 0 from J, leaving 7 bases between them. In nucleotides, the CDR3 is TGTGCCAGCCGACGGTCAACTAATGAAAAACTGTTTTTT. Protein: CASRRSTNEKLFF.

This chain connects TRBV4-3 to TRBJ2-3; 10 bases map to TRBD2. CDR1 LGHNA and CDR2 YSLEER come from the germline V gene. V lost 0 bases and J lost 4; bases outside the gene matches: 7. The CDR3 is 17 residues long. In nucleotides, the CDR3 is TGCGCCAGCAGCCAAGATTGGAGCGGGAGGGGGGCAGATACGCAGTATTTT. As protein: CASSQDWSGRGADTQYF.

This chain joins TRBV6-5 and TRBJ2-7; the match to TRBD1 covers 12 bases. Germline-derived CDR1 and CDR2 are MNHEY and SVGAGI. With 7 bases clipped from V and 4 bases from J, the junction kept 5 bases outside the gene matches. This CDR3 has 14 residues. The CDR3 DNA follows: TGTGCCAGCAACCGGGACAGGGGGCGATACGAGCAGTACTTC. It translates to CASNRDRGRYEQYF.

The rearrangement links TRBV29-1 to TRBJ1-1, with D possibly being TRBD1 (5 bases). CDR3 length: 13 residues. Trimming pared 3 bases from V and 4 bases from J, leaving 12 bases between. Per the germline V gene, CDR1 is SQVTM and CDR2 is ANQGSEA. This chain's CDR3 is CSVEGGGTTEAFF. CDR3 DNA sequence: TGCAGCGTTGAGGGGGGAGGGACCACTGAAGCTTTCTTT.

V gene TRBV5-4 combines with J gene TRBJ1-4; D not certain. V lost 3 bases to trimming and J lost 7 bases, with 22 bases between them. This CDR3 has 17 amino acids. Germline V gene data show CDR1 as SGHNT and CDR2 as YYREEE (reference sequence). DNA of the CDR3: TGTGCCAGCAGCTCCCCCGAGAGTAGGCAGGCGGGTGAAAAACTGTTTTTT. This translates into CASSSPESRQAGEKLFF. Full variable domain (outside the CDR3, taken from reference TRBV5-4 and TRBJ1-4): ETGVTQSPTHLIKTRGQQVTLRCSSQSGHNTVSWYQQALGQGPQFIFQYYREEENGRGNFPPRFSGLQFPNYSSELNVNALELDDSALYLCASSSPESRQAGEKLFFGSGTQLSVL.

This chain links TRBV7-9 with TRBJ1-3; no firm D call. V dropped 2 bases and J dropped 7 bases, with 15 bases sitting between them. CDR1 is SEHNR and CDR2 is FQNEAQ in the germline V gene (reference sequence). The CDR3 spans 15 residues. CDR3 region: CASSLQGAVGNTIYF. The CDR3, as DNA: TGTGCCAGCAGCTTACAAGGCGCCGTCGGCAACACCATATATTTT.

This chain links TRBV5-1 with TRBJ2-7; the D is unclear. From germline, CDR1 is SGHRS and CDR2 YFSETQ. This CDR3 has 12 amino acids. V was shortened by 1 base and J by 2 bases, with 4 bases between the two germline ends. CDR3 nucleotides: TGCGCCAGCAGCTTGACGGCCTACGAGCAGTACTTC. It codes for CASSLTAYEQYF.

V and J are TRBV29-1 and TRBJ1-1; D is unresolved. The CDR3 extends over 13 amino acids. V lost 0 bases and J lost 2, with 7 bases in between. The germline V gene has CDR1 SQVTM and CDR2 ANQGSEA. The chain's CDR3 is CSVEDLLNTEAFF. DNA of the CDR3: TGCAGCGTTGAAGATTTGCTCAACACTGAAGCTTTCTTT.